The sequence of this TCR beta chain was determined in a study of cytomegalovirus exposure and HLA in healthy donors. The CDR3 runs to 15 residues. V dropped 0 bases and J dropped 7 bases, with 15 bases sitting between them. The germline V gene has CDR1 MNHEY and CDR2 SVGAGI. The PCR made use of 60 Vbeta and 13 Jbeta primers. Sequenced by immunoSEQ multiplex PCR; TCRdb stores in-frame clones only, minus some. The data contain about 130,000 clones, over 50% of them singletons. This receptor was obtained from a human donor in good health. The chain has TRBV6-5 and TRBJ1-2; D possibly corresponds to TRBD1 (5 bases). Sequenced input: PBMCs. The CDR3 region is CASSYSISAGPGYTF. The CDR3 nucleotides read TGTGCCAGCAGTTACTCGATAAGCGCGGGGCCTGGCTACACCTTC.